One sample yielded the 27 T cell receptor beta chains listed below, sequenced in a study of T cell responses to AZD1222 COVID-19 vaccine. Profiling relied on immunoSEQ multiplex PCR, and the TCRdb table lists in-frame clones only, not all of them. The sample has more than 80,000 clones, approximately 90% seen once. The starting material was peripheral blood, obtained 28 days after the second AZD1222 dose. Source of these receptors: an adult who received the AZD1222 COVID-19 vaccine.

The rearrangement joins TRBV5-6 to TRBJ1-1, with D unresolved. This CDR3 is 16 amino acids long. Germline V gene sequence: CDR1 SGHDT, CDR2 YYEEEE. The V end lost 2 bases, the J end lost 0 bases, and 14 bases lay between the germline ends. The CDR3, as DNA: TGTGCCAGCAGCTTCGGTGGGGAGTTTATGAACACTGAAGCTTTCTTT. It specifies CASSFGGEFMNTEAFF.

The genes are TRBV19 and TRBJ1-1; D is ambiguous. The germline gives CDR1 LNHDA, CDR2 SQIVND (reference sequence). This CDR3 comprises 13 residues. V was pared by 7 bases and J by 1 base, with 10 bases between. CDR3 in DNA: TGTGCCAGTATTGCAACGGGGAACACTGAAGCTTTCTTT. Its protein is CASIATGNTEAFF.

The chain's CDR3 is CSATLRGRAFF. The CDR3 bases are TGCAGTGCTACCCTCAGGGGACGGGCTTTCTTT. The chain joins TRBV20-1 to TRBJ1-1; a possible D gene is TRBD1 (6 bases). With 4 bases removed from V and 11 bases from J, the gap between germline ends came to 14 bases. Germline assignment: CDR1 DFQATT and CDR2 SNEGSKA (reference sequence). The CDR3 has 11 residues.

The chain links TRBV7-8 to TRBJ1-5; 9 bases are shared with TRBD1. V trimming: 8 bases; J trimming: 5 bases; junction bases outside the gene matches: 7. CDR1 SGHVS and CDR2 FQNEAQ come from the germline V gene. The CDR3 totals 14 residues. The CDR3 DNA is TGTGCCAGCGGGACCGGGACAGGGCATCAGCCCCAGCATTTT. Protein product: CASGTGTGHQPQHF.

The chain employs TRBV11-2 and TRBJ2-7, with TRBD2 identical over 7 bases. The CDR3 runs 15 residues. Losses at the gene ends were 1 base for V and 3 bases for J; bases not matched to a gene: 6. From germline, CDR1 is SGHAT and CDR2 FQNNGV. CDR3 residues: CASSLGGGKGYEQYF. CDR3 bases: TGTGCCAGCAGCTTAGGGGGGGGAAAGGGCTACGAGCAGTACTTC.

This chain links TRBV9 with TRBJ2-1; the D gene is possibly TRBD1 (5 bases). Per the germline V gene, CDR1 is SGDLS and CDR2 is YYNGEE. V gave up 0 bases and J gave up 0 bases, with 10 bases separating them. The CDR3 consists of 16 residues. The chain's CDR3 is CASSVEDMTSYNEQFF. The CDR3 DNA reads TGTGCCAGCAGCGTAGAGGACATGACCTCCTACAATGAGCAGTTCTTC.

This chain joins TRBV7-3 and TRBJ1-1; no clear D. Germline V gene sequence: CDR1 SGHTA, CDR2 FQGTGA. This CDR3 region has 15 residues. The V gene lost 1 base and the J gene lost 0 bases, with 9 bases spanning the gap. Here the CDR3 reads CASSLIVRMNTEAFF. The CDR3 DNA is TGTGCCAGCAGCTTAATTGTACGAATGAACACTGAAGCTTTCTTT.

The genes are TRBV5-8 and TRBJ2-1; 9 nucleotides agree with TRBD2. V trimming: 6 bases; J trimming: 6 bases; junction bases outside the gene matches: 13. This CDR3 comprises 16 residues. Looked up from germline, CDR1 is SGHTS and CDR2 is YDEGEE. The CDR3 region is CASIPDWREGGNEQFF. CDR3 nucleotides: TGTGCCAGCATCCCGGACTGGCGGGAGGGGGGCAATGAGCAGTTCTTC. Drawing the rest from reference TRBV5-8 and TRBJ2-1, the complete variable domain is EAGVTQSPTHLIKTRGQQATLRCSPISGHTSVYWYQQALGLGLQFLLWYDEGEERNRGNFPPRFSGRQFPNYSSELNVNALELEDSALYLCASIPDWREGGNEQFFGPGTRLTVL.

The V call is TRBV25-1, the J call TRBJ2-3; a possible D gene is TRBD1 (6 bases). The germline V gene has CDR1 MGHDK and CDR2 SYGVNS. This CDR3 is 14 amino acids long. Trimming cost V 2 bases and J 2 bases, with 8 bases left between them. Written as DNA, the CDR3 is TGTGCCAGCAGTGAAGGACAGCCCACAGATACGCAGTATTTT. This encodes CASSEGQPTDTQYF.

This clone was seen once. The V call is TRBV6-6, the J call TRBJ2-3, with 9 positions matching TRBD2. The V segment lost 8 bases and the J segment 2 bases; nucleotides outside the gene matches: 8. CDR1 is MNHNY, CDR2 SVGAGI, per germline (reference sequence). This CDR3 has 15 amino acids. The CDR3 nucleotides read TGTGCCAGCCGGGGTGAGCGGGGGGTCACAGATACGCAGTATTTT. It yields the protein CASRGERGVTDTQYF.

The chain employs TRBV7-8 and TRBJ2-7; tentatively, D is TRBD2 (5 bases). The V end lost 1 base, the J end lost 7 bases, and 14 bases lay between the germline ends. The CDR3 is 14 amino acids. The germline CDR1 and CDR2 sequences are SGHVS and FQNEAQ. CDR3 sequence reads: CASSLDGVRREQYF. The DNA of the CDR3 is TGTGCCAGCAGCTTAGACGGGGTCAGGAGGGAGCAGTACTTC.

The chain combines TRBV6-5 with TRBJ1-5; D unclear. V gave up 0 bases and J gave up 7 bases, with 7 bases separating them. The CDR3 runs 13 residues. Germline-derived CDR1 and CDR2 are MNHEY and SVGAGI. The CDR3 DNA follows: TGTGCCAGCAGTTACTCGGGGTGGCAGCCCCAGCATTTT. This sequence encodes CASSYSGWQPQHF.

The rearrangement joins TRBV13 to TRBJ1-2; D might be TRBD1 (5 bases). Trimming removed 5 bases at V and 2 bases at J, with 18 bases between. The CDR3 runs 16 residues. The V gene's germline CDR1 is PRHDT and CDR2 FYEKMQ (reference sequence). The chain's CDR3 is CASSAGGVGRNYGYTF. Written as DNA, the CDR3 is TGTGCCAGCAGCGCCGGAGGGGTTGGCAGAAACTATGGCTACACCTTC.

The chain employs TRBV27 and TRBJ1-6, with a tentative D call TRBD1 (5 bases). CDR1 is MNHEY and CDR2 is SMNVEV in the germline V gene (reference sequence). Trimming left V 4 bases short and J 6 bases short, with 22 bases between. This CDR3 comprises 18 residues. CDR3: CASSSNPDSQPLNSPLHF. In DNA, the CDR3 is TGTGCCAGCAGTTCGAATCCTGACAGCCAACCTCTTAATTCACCCCTCCACTTT.

The rearrangement joins TRBV18 to TRBJ2-5; D is uncertain. Per germline, CDR1 KGHSH and CDR2 LQKENI. With 0 bases removed from V and 2 bases from J, the gap between germline ends came to 4 bases. The CDR3 spans 13 residues. The CDR3 sequence: CASSPPVQETQYF. The CDR3 nucleotides read TGTGCCAGCTCACCACCGGTACAAGAGACCCAGTACTTC.

The chain has TRBV19 and TRBJ1-5; no clear D gene. The V end lost 1 base, the J end lost 0 bases, and 10 bases lay between the germline ends. The CDR3 is 16 amino acids. The germline gives CDR1 LNHDA, CDR2 SQIVND (reference sequence). The CDR3 reads CASSIAGVFSNQPQHF. The CDR3 nucleotides are TGTGCCAGTAGTATAGCGGGAGTCTTTAGCAATCAGCCCCAGCATTTT.

This chain connects TRBV12-3 or TRBV12-4 to TRBJ2-3, with unresolved D. The CDR3 runs to 13 residues. V lost 6 bases to trimming and J lost 5 bases, with 12 bases between them. CDR3 amino acids: CASSSYMEDTQYF. CDR3 bases: TGTGCCAGCAGCTCTTATATGGAAGATACGCAGTATTTT.

V gene TRBV28 combines with J gene TRBJ1-5; D is possibly TRBD1 (5 bases). V lost 3 bases, J lost 2 bases, and 17 bases lay in between. The germline CDR1 and CDR2 sequences are MDHEN and SYDVKM. CDR3 length: 17 residues. The CDR3 reads CASSFKTAGSGNQPQHF. The CDR3 region has the DNA TGTGCCAGCAGTTTCAAGACAGCGGGATCTGGCAATCAGCCCCAGCATTTT.

The chain recombines TRBV6-4 with TRBJ1-1; D remains ambiguous. Deletions cut 9 bases from V and 3 bases from J, with 11 bases between. Germline CDR1 MRHNA, CDR2 SNTAGT. This CDR3 spans 12 amino acids. The DNA of the CDR3 is TGTGCCAGGGAAGGGTATTACACTGAAGCTTTCTTT. Its translation: CAREGYYTEAFF.

This clone was detected once. The V and J genes are TRBV13 and TRBJ2-7, with TRBD2 as a possible D gene (6 bases). V was cut by 5 bases and J by 3 bases, with 17 bases left in between. Germline V CDR1 and CDR2: PRHDT, FYEKMQ (reference sequence). This CDR3 region has 15 residues. CDR3 amino acids: CASSRLGRSGYEQYF. CDR3 DNA: TGTGCCAGCAGCCGCCTAGGGAGGTCGGGCTACGAGCAGTACTTC.

V usage is TRBV13 and J usage is TRBJ2-2, with D unresolved. This CDR3 is 16 amino acids long. CDR1 and CDR2 from the germline V gene are PRHDT and FYEKMQ (reference sequence). V shed 1 base and J shed 5 bases, with 14 bases lying between them. The CDR3 sequence is CASSLDTFPITGELFF. CDR3 sequence (DNA): TGTGCCAGCAGCTTAGATACTTTTCCCATTACCGGGGAGCTGTTTTTT.

Comments on this clone: The junction and the germline gene differ at one end; a read error may be behind it. The gene calls are TRBV7-2 and TRBJ2-3; TRBD2 matches 7 bases. Germline lookup yields CDR1 SGHTA and CDR2 FQGNSA. The CDR3 consists of 14 residues. The CDR3, as DNA: TGTGCCAGCAGCTTACAGACTAGCACGGATACGCAGTATTTT. Amino acid sequence: CASSLQTSTDTQYF.

The J gene is TRBJ1-1, the V gene TRBV10-3; D call uncertain. The V end was cut by 3 bases, the J end by 3 bases, with 8 bases between. This CDR3 contains 13 residues. The germline CDR1 and CDR2 sequences are ENHRY and SYGVKD. CDR3 coding DNA: TGTGCCATCAGTGATGACCCCCACACTGAAGCTTTCTTT. Amino acid sequence: CAISDDPHTEAFF.

The J gene is TRBJ1-2, the V gene TRBV27; 8 nucleotides match TRBD1. This CDR3 contains 12 residues. V lost 5 bases to trimming and J lost 7 bases; unmatched junction nucleotides: 3. CDR1 and CDR2 from the germline V gene are MNHEY and SMNVEV (reference sequence). The CDR3 region is CASSQTGAGYTF. The CDR3 DNA reads as TGTGCCAGCAGTCAGACAGGGGCTGGCTACACCTTC.

The V gene is TRBV6-6, the J gene TRBJ1-2, with D maybe TRBD1 (6 bases). The CDR3 is made up of 16 amino acids. Trimming pared 4 bases from V and 0 bases from J, leaving 15 bases between. Germline assignment: CDR1 MNHNY and CDR2 SVGAGI (reference sequence). The CDR3 nucleotides are TGTGCCAGCAGTTCCTGGGGGGGCTACTCTAACTATGGCTACACCTTC. It specifies CASSSWGGYSNYGYTF.

This sequence joins TRBV10-3 and TRBJ2-3, with 11 bases identical to TRBD2. The germline V gene encodes CDR1 ENHRY and CDR2 SYGVKD. J was trimmed by 3 bases and V by 10 bases; bases with no gene match: 9. The length of the CDR3 is 15 residues. In nucleotides, the CDR3 is TGTGCCAGCACCTTAGCGGGGGGGGAAACAGATACGCAGTATTTT. Amino acid sequence: CASTLAGGETDTQYF.

This clone was picked up one time. The chain uses TRBV29-1 and TRBJ1-2, with D unresolved. The CDR3 spans 11 residues. The germline CDR1 and CDR2 sequences are SQVTM and ANQGSEA. The V end lost 4 bases, the J end lost 0 bases, and 3 bases lay between the germline ends. The CDR3 DNA sequence: TGCAGCGTTGCTTCTAACTATGGCTACACCTTC. Residues: CSVASNYGYTF.